This T cell receptor beta chain was recorded in a study of cytomegalovirus exposure and HLA in healthy donors. Study-level information: A prior study identified 100 million to 130 million unique TCR beta sequences from 180 million or so T cells. General study findings and limits: When the data were analyzed later, several of the most significant clusters appeared to be linked to common viral pathogens. A cluster of highly shared sequence variants was likely a sequencing artifact. Being productive about 90% or about 30% of the time was typical of most TCR beta V segments in an earlier analysis.

Primers included in the PCR were 60 Vbeta and 13 Jbeta primers. Assay used: immunoSEQ multiplex PCR; TCRdb lists only in-frame clones, some missing. The repertoire includes about 200,000 clones, approximately 70% of them detected once, and approximately 2% sits in the top ten. Concerning this clone: Its antigen is currently unknown.

Germline CDR1 reads MNHNY; CDR2 reads SVGAGI (reference sequence). The V segment lost 0 bases and the J segment 6 bases; nucleotides outside the gene matches: 3. This CDR3 is 14 amino acids long. The sample consisted of PBMCs. The sequence derives from a woman between 25 and 40 years old in good health and CMV-seronegative. This chain connects TRBV6-6 to TRBJ2-3; 7 bases are shared with TRBD2. The CDR3, as DNA: TGTGCCAGCAGTTACTCGATGGGGGGGGATACGCAGTATTTT. This translates into CASSYSMGGDTQYF.